This T cell receptor (beta chain) was documented in a study of identical twins. Study-level points and caveats: With beta out-of-frame sequences, excess sharing by twins was weaker.

Unmatched junction bases numbered 15, after V lost 1 base and J lost 5 bases. This CDR3 has 17 residues. The germline CDR1 and CDR2 sequences are DFQATT and SNEGSKA (reference sequence). Points on this clonotype: Its antigen is not identified.

TCRdb processed the 5' RACE reads anew with MiXCR; each CDR3 protein has one entry. The table lists nearly 650,000 distinct CDR3 sequences, just over 7% of them singletons. These data were also filed under a second study, of yellow fever vaccine responses in identical twins.

The sequencing sample was made of PBMCs. The sequence came from a woman younger than 30 in good health. The V gene is TRBV20-1, the J gene TRBJ2-5; the match to TRBD2 covers 8 bases. CDR3 sequence reads: CSARGGSGGAFWETQYF. The CDR3 coding sequence is TGCAGTGCTAGAGGAGGGTCGGGGGGGGCATTTTGGGAGACCCAGTACTTC.